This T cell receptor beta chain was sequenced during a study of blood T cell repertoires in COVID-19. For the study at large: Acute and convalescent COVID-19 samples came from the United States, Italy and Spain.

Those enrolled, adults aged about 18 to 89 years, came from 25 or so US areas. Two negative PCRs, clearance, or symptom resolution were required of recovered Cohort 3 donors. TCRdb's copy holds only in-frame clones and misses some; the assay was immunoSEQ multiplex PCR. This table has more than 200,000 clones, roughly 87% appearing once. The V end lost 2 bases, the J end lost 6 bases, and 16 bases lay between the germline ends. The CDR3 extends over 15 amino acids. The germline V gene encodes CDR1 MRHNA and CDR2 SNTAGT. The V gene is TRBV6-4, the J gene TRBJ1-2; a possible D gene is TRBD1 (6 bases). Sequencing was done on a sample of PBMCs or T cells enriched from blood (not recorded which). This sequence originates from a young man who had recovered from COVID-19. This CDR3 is CASSDGQQGLNGYTF. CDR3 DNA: TGTGCCAGCAGTGACGGGCAACAGGGCTTGAATGGCTACACCTTC.